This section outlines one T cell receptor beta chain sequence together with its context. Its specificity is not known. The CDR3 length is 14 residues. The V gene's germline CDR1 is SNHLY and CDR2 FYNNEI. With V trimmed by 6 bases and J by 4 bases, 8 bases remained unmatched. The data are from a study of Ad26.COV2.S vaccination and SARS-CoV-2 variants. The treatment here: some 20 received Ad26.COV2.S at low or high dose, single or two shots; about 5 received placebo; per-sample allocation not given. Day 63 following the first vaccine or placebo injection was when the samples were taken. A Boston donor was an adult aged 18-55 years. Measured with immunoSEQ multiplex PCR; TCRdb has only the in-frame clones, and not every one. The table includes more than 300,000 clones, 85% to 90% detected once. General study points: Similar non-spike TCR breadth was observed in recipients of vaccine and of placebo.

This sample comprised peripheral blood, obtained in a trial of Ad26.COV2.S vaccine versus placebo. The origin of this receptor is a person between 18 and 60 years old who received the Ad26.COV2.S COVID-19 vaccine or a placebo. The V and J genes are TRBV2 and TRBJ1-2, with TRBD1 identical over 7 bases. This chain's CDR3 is CASRGTQGSYGYTF. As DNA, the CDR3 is TGTGCCAGCAGGGGAACACAGGGGAGCTATGGCTACACCTTC.